This TCR beta chain was recovered during a study of T cell repertoires in cytomegalovirus infection (dated by TCRdb to between 2018 and 2021). The study in broad terms: Because public TCR beta signatures pointed to carriage of CMV infection together with the matching HLA type, the HLA type of each donor mattered for the analysis.

Sequencing instrument: Illumina HiSeq 1500. In TCRdb, the public reads were trimmed at Q25 with fastp and aligned with MiXCR, with productive beta chains retained. Each entry is one CDR3 protein sequence, shown with its most common DNA and genes. The sample data list around 300,000 distinct CDR3 sequences, and approximately 9.5% of these were observed just once. Together, the top ten hold 4.3% of the sample. Here is what the overall study found, with its caveats: Cumulative frequency of public TCR beta family members discriminated carriers of CMV infection plus the relevant HLA type in this cohort and an independent approximately 370-donor cohort. The ex vivo response was dominated by HLA-C-restricted CMV-specific TCR beta clonotypes, which also provided the single most frequent clonotype in two of eight donors.

The V end loses 8 bases and the J end loses 2 bases, and a stretch of 16 bases separates them. The CDR3, from cysteine to phenylalanine, totals 15 residues. Of the read, only the CDR3 DNA is kept; its 45 bases are in frame from base 1. CDR1 and CDR2 are read off the germline V gene (reference sequence) as MNHEY and SMNVEV. This clonotype was observed a few times. Which antigen it targets is not known. It has no much larger one-base neighbor in the sample; base qualities were not kept. Sequencing was done on a sample of PBMCs. Recombination connected TRBV27 to TRBJ2-1, and possibly TRBD1, on 5 matching bases. This sequence was found in a human donor in good health (CMV status not recorded). Some clones in this sample may be carry-over from other donors' samples. The CDR3: CASSKNRNTYNEQFF. The nucleotides read TGTGCCAGCTCGAAAAACAGGAACACCTACAATGAGCAGTTCTTC.